A selection of T cell receptor beta chains follows, all from one sample in a study of radiotherapy plus CTLA-4 blockade in lung cancer. Profiling relied on immunoSEQ multiplex PCR, and the TCRdb table lists in-frame clones only, not all of them. The sample consists of 80,000 to 95,000 clones, roughly 80% of them appearing once. The sample was peripheral blood, taken from a patient treated with radiotherapy plus ipilimumab. The receptor set was obtained from a human donor with non-small cell lung cancer that progressed on radiotherapy plus ipilimumab. The CDR3 runs from the conserved cysteine through the conserved F or W. The D gene is left open where the match is weak. Expanded clones are given a class, and other clones once, few, many or no size at all.

V: TRBV29-1; D: -; J: TRBJ1-1; size: -; CDR3: CSFGYGGTEAFF; DNA: TGCAGCTTTGGTTACGGGGGGACTGAAGCTTTCTTT
V: TRBV5-4; D: -; J: TRBJ2-1; size: -; CDR3: CASSPGVGRGNEQFF; DNA: TGTGCCAGCAGCCCGGGGGTAGGTAGGGGCAATGAGCAGTTCTTC
V: TRBV14; D: -; J: TRBJ1-1; size: -; CDR3: CASSQETTMNTEAFF; DNA: TGTGCCAGCAGCCAAGAAACGACGATGAACACTGAAGCTTTCTTT
V: TRBV5-1; D: -; J: TRBJ1-2; size: -; CDR3: CASSLAPGGGGYTF; DNA: TGCGCCAGCAGCTTGGCGCCCGGGGGCGGCGGCTACACCTTC
V: TRBV7-3; D: -; J: TRBJ2-3; size: -; CDR3: CASSSRGGDTQYF; DNA: TGTGCCAGCAGCTCCCGAGGAGGGGATACGCAGTATTTT
V: TRBV7-8; D: -; J: TRBJ2-7; size: -; CDR3: CASSPRFAGVTYEQYF; DNA: TGTGCCAGCAGCCCGAGGTTTGCAGGGGTGACCTACGAGCAGTACTTC
V: TRBV5-4; D: -; J: TRBJ2-1; size: -; CDR3: CASGLAEYNEQFF; DNA: TGTGCCAGCGGCCTCGCGGAATACAATGAGCAGTTCTTC
V: TRBV11-2; D: TRBD1; J: TRBJ2-7; size: -; CDR3: CASSIGQGVFYEQYF; DNA: TGTGCCAGCAGCATCGGACAGGGGGTTTTCTACGAGCAGTACTTC
V: TRBV7-8; D: TRBD1; J: TRBJ1-2; size: many; CDR3: CASSPTGVGLYGYTF; DNA: TGTGCCAGCAGTCCCACAGGGGTGGGGCTCTATGGCTACACCTTC
V: TRBV4-2; D: -; J: TRBJ2-7; size: -; CDR3: CASSQEGQSYEQYF; DNA: TGTGCCAGCAGCCAAGAAGGTCAGAGCTACGAGCAGTACTTC
V: TRBV5-1; D: TRBD2; J: TRBJ2-7; size: -; CDR3: CASSEDGRSEYF; DNA: TGCGCCAGCAGCGAGGACGGGAGGTCAGAGTACTTC
V: TRBV18; D: TRBD2; J: TRBJ2-2; size: few; CDR3: CASSPGGAHTGELFF; DNA: TGTGCCAGCTCACCGGGAGGGGCGCACACCGGGGAGCTGTTTTTT
V: TRBV5-1; D: TRBD1; J: TRBJ1-3; size: -; CDR3: CASSLRGQSGNTIYF; DNA: TGCGCCAGCAGCCTAAGGGGACAGTCTGGAAACACCATATATTTT
V: TRBV4-1; D: -; J: TRBJ2-1; size: -; CDR3: CASSQESYNEQFF; DNA: TGCGCCAGCAGCCAAGAAAGCTACAATGAGCAGTTCTTC
V: TRBV29-1; D: TRBD2; J: TRBJ2-7; size: -; CDR3: CSATPGGYEQYF; DNA: TGCAGCGCGACACCGGGAGGCTACGAGCAGTACTTC
V: TRBV25-1; D: -; J: TRBJ1-1; size: -; CDR3: CASSRLDTEAFF; DNA: TGTGCCAGCTCCCGGTTGGACACTGAAGCTTTCTTT
V: TRBV2; D: TRBD2; J: TRBJ2-2; size: -; CDR3: CASSITSGGNTGELFF; DNA: TGTGCCAGCAGTATTACTAGCGGGGGCAACACCGGGGAGCTGTTTTTT
V: TRBV5-1; D: TRBD2; J: TRBJ2-2; size: -; CDR3: CASHPNLAGGPGELFF; DNA: TGCGCCAGCCACCCAAATCTAGCGGGAGGTCCCGGGGAGCTGTTTTTT
V: TRBV4-1; D: TRBD2; J: TRBJ2-1; size: once; CDR3: CASSQEGRGWREQFF; DNA: TGCGCCAGCAGCCAAGAGGGGAGGGGTTGGCGTGAGCAGTTCTTC
V: TRBV4-1; D: TRBD1; J: TRBJ1-1; size: -; CDR3: CASSQVDREPMNTEAFF; DNA: TGCGCCAGCAGCCAAGTAGACAGGGAACCGATGAACACTGAAGCTTTCTTT
V: TRBV6-5; D: TRBD1; J: TRBJ2-7; size: -; CDR3: CASSPGTASYEQYF; DNA: TGTGCCAGCAGTCCCGGGACAGCGTCCTACGAGCAGTACTTC
V: TRBV7-6; D: -; J: TRBJ2-2; size: -; CDR3: CASSLEGDTGELFF; DNA: TGTGCCAGCAGCTTAGAGGGGGACACCGGGGAGCTGTTTTTT
V: TRBV19; D: -; J: TRBJ2-2; size: -; CDR3: CASSRQQRGINTGELFF; DNA: TGTGCCAGTAGTAGGCAACAGAGGGGGATAAACACCGGGGAGCTGTTTTTT
V: TRBV19; D: -; J: TRBJ1-4; size: -; CDR3: CATNQGGPNEKLFF; DNA: TGTGCCACCAACCAGGGCGGCCCGAATGAAAAACTGTTTTTT
V: TRBV28; D: TRBD1; J: TRBJ1-2; size: -; CDR3: CASSLPPTGGYRYGYTF; DNA: TGTGCCAGCAGTTTGCCACCTACAGGGGGCTATAGGTATGGCTACACCTTC